This entry is about one TCR beta chain. As yet, its antigen is unknown. The sample is drawn from a study of cytomegalovirus exposure and HLA in healthy donors. The CDR3 loop spans 14 amino acids. The ends were cut back, 4 bases at V and 4 bases at J, with 13 bases in the middle. Germline V lookup: CDR1 MNHNS, CDR2 SASEGT. Overall study findings and caveats: Researchers left out some V segments, among them TRBV6-2 and TRBV6-3, as indistinguishable.

Researchers ran the PCR with 60 Vbeta and 13 Jbeta primers. The repertoire was sequenced with immunoSEQ multiplex PCR; TCRdb's copy has only in-frame clones and lacks some. The top ten clones hold less than 9.5% of a sample with about 52,000 clones, 72% of them seen once. The donors gave bone marrow, and they were healthy. This TCR derives from a woman aged 45-65 years in good health and CMV-seronegative. The sample taken for sequencing was PBMCs. The J gene is TRBJ1-2, the V gene TRBV6-1; D possibly corresponds to TRBD1 (5 bases). The CDR3 loop is CASSGGGIRYGYTF. DNA for the CDR3: TGTGCCAGCAGTGGGGGGGGTATCCGCTATGGCTACACCTTC.